The rows below give T cell receptor beta chains drawn from one sample of a study of T cells in Graves' hyperthyroidism and ophthalmopathy. TCRdb re-derived calls from the multiplex PCR reads in MiXCR, one entry per CDR3 protein. The table has around 700,000 distinct CDR3 sequences, about 17% seen once. Sequenced sample: blood. The receptor source for this set is a woman in her forties or fifties with Graves' hyperthyroidism that later progressed to Graves' ophthalmopathy. CDR3s include the opening cysteine and the closing phenylalanine or tryptophan. D genes are given only for firm matches. Rows may omit the clone size; those that give it use once, few, many or a size class.

CDR3aa,CDR3nt,d_gene,abundance,len,v_gene,j_gene
CASSYSLGQGVPNQPQHF,TGTGCCAGCAGTTACAGCTTGGGACAGGGCGTACCAAATCAGCCCCAGCATTTT,TRBD1,many,18,TRBV6-1,TRBJ1-5
CASSDVAWKGVGTEAFF,TGTGCCAGCAGCGATGTTGCTTGGAAGGGGGTTGGTACTGAAGCTTTCTTT,-,few,17,TRBV6-1,TRBJ1-1
CANGQTQETQYF,TGTGCCAATGGACAGACCCAAGAGACCCAGTACTTC,-,-,12,TRBV6-1,TRBJ2-5
CASTLTGGSIYGYTF,TGTGCCAGCACGCTAACAGGGGGCAGTATCTATGGCTACACCTTC,TRBD1,few,15,TRBV27,TRBJ1-2
CSARPGTISDTQYF,TGCAGTGCTAGGCCAGGGACTATCTCAGATACGCAGTATTTT,TRBD2,many,14,TRBV20-1,TRBJ2-3
CASSRAGRNTEAFF,TGTGCCAGCAGCCGGGCAGGGAGAAACACTGAAGCTTTCTTT,-,many,14,TRBV12-3/TRBV12-4,TRBJ1-1
CASNKGRGGETQYF,TGCGCCAGCAACAAGGGACGGGGTGGTGAGACCCAGTACTTC,-,-,14,TRBV4-1,TRBJ2-5
CASSLAWHPYNEQFF,TGTGCCAGCAGCTTAGCGTGGCATCCCTACAATGAGCAGTTCTTC,-,many,15,TRBV11-2,TRBJ2-1
CASSFEGDPYRSYNSPLHF,TGTGCCAGCAGTTTTGAAGGGGACCCTTACCGCTCCTATAATTCACCCCTCCACTTT,-,-,19,TRBV27,TRBJ1-6
CASSLVAPGAAGELFF,TGTGCCAGCAGCTTAGTAGCGCCGGGAGCGGCAGGGGAGCTGTTTTTT,-,-,16,TRBV11-3,TRBJ2-2
CASSYSSGQQQPQHF,TGTGCCAGCAGTTACTCCTCGGGACAACAGCAGCCCCAGCATTTT,-,few,15,TRBV6-5,TRBJ1-5
CASSLLFVTSGNEQFF,TGTGCCAGCAGCTTACTCTTTGTAACATCTGGCAATGAGCAGTTCTTC,-,many,16,TRBV11-1,TRBJ2-1
CASSRRTKQETQYF,TGTGCCAGCTCACGTCGGACCAAACAAGAGACCCAGTACTTC,-,few,14,TRBV18,TRBJ2-5
CSAGGQVDPEAFF,TGCAGTGCTGGGGGACAGGTAGATCCTGAAGCTTTCTTT,TRBD1,many,13,TRBV20-1,TRBJ1-1
CASKPYPQGGEQYF,TGTGCCAGCAAACCATACCCTCAGGGAGGGGAGCAGTACTTC,TRBD2,-,14,TRBV2,TRBJ2-7
CASSYSNFPNTEAFF,TGTGCCAGCAGTTACTCGAATTTTCCGAACACTGAAGCTTTCTTT,-,-,15,TRBV6-2/TRBV6-3,TRBJ1-1
CASAGTGGYYEQYF,TGTGCCAGCGCCGGGACAGGGGGCTACTACGAGCAGTACTTC,TRBD1,-,14,TRBV27,TRBJ2-7
CASSQEKVVDTQYF,TGTGCCAGCAGTCAAGAGAAGGTAGTTGATACGCAGTATTTT,-,many,14,TRBV6-2/TRBV6-3,TRBJ2-3
CASSLSDRGYEQYF,TGTGCCAGCAGTTTAAGTGACAGGGGCTACGAGCAGTACTTC,TRBD1,many,14,TRBV12-3/TRBV12-4,TRBJ2-7
CASSDTRAHTGELFF,TGTGCCAGCAGTGATACTCGGGCCCACACCGGGGAGCTGTTTTTT,-,-,15,TRBV2,TRBJ2-2